A single sample is the source of the 20 T cell receptor beta chains below, sequenced in a study of OX40 agonist ivuxolimab in advanced cancers. The repertoire was sequenced with immunoSEQ multiplex PCR; TCRdb's copy has only in-frame clones and lacks some. The sample has some 68,000 clones; 80% to 90% are singletons. Material: CD4+ or CD8+ T cells sorted from blood, obtained in a trial of the OX40 agonist ivuxolimab. These receptors were taken from an adult with an advanced solid tumor such as melanoma, head and neck, liver or kidney cancer.

This clone occurred once. The V and J genes are TRBV6-6 and TRBJ1-1, with D maybe TRBD1 (5 bases). Deletions cut 0 bases from V and 1 base from J, with 12 bases between. Germline V gives CDR1 MNHNY, CDR2 SVGAGI (reference sequence). CDR3 length: 16 amino acids. CDR3 region: CASSYSRGTSNTEAFF. The DNA for the CDR3 is TGTGCCAGCAGTTACTCGCGGGGGACCTCGAACACTGAAGCTTTCTTT.

The chain links TRBV5-1 to TRBJ2-3, with TRBD1 as a possible D gene (6 bases). Trimming took off 0 bases at V and 5 bases at J, with 16 bases between the two ends. The CDR3 length is 16 residues. CDR1 is SGHRS and CDR2 is YFSETQ in the germline V gene. The CDR3 bases are TGCGCCAGCAGCTTGGCCCTCACAGGGAGAGGAGATACGCAGTATTTT. This gives the protein CASSLALTGRGDTQYF.

The chain is built from TRBV5-6 and TRBJ2-4; tentatively, D is TRBD2 (6 bases). Between the trimmed V and J ends, which lost 5 bases and 8 bases, there was a span of 14 bases. CDR1 is SGHDT and CDR2 is YYEEEE in the germline V gene. The CDR3 has 13 residues. The CDR3 here is CASSPGVADIQYF. The CDR3 nucleotides read TGTGCCAGCAGTCCGGGGGTAGCGGACATTCAGTACTTC.

CDR3 residues: CASSVETGGQPQHF. The CDR3 coding sequence is TGTGCCAGCAGCGTAGAAACAGGGGGCCAGCCCCAGCATTTT. The J gene is TRBJ1-5, the V gene TRBV9, with 9 bases aligning to TRBD1. V lost 0 bases, J lost 7 bases, and 2 bases stayed unmatched. The germline V gene encodes CDR1 SGDLS and CDR2 YYNGEE. This CDR3 contains 14 residues.

The CDR3 sequence is CASSLGGREKLFF. CDR3 DNA: TGTGCCAGCAGCTTGGGGGGGCGGGAAAAACTGTTTTTT. V usage is TRBV5-4 and J usage is TRBJ1-4, with TRBD1 as a possible D gene (6 bases). CDR3 length: 13 amino acids. The germline V gene encodes CDR1 SGHNT and CDR2 YYREEE (reference sequence). The V end was cut by 0 bases, the J end by 8 bases, with 8 bases between.

The CDR3 region has the DNA TGTGCCAGCAGTTTACCGGGGGGGGCATCAGATACGCAGTATTTT. Encoded protein: CASSLPGGASDTQYF. The chain has TRBV28 and TRBJ2-3; 8 bases match TRBD2. The germline V gene has CDR1 MDHEN and CDR2 SYDVKM. V dropped 2 bases and J dropped 4; count of bases not matched to a gene: 5. CDR3 length equals 15 residues. The entire variable domain, with the rest obtained from reference TRBV28 and TRBJ2-3, is as follows: DVKVTQSSRYLVKRTGEKVFLECVQDMDHENMFWYRQDPGLGLRLIYFSYDVKMKEKGDIPEGYSVSREKKERFSLILESASTNQTSMYLCASSLPGGASDTQYFGPGTRLTVL.

The CDR3, as DNA: TGTGCCAGCAGCCTTGGACAGGGGGCCTACGAGCAGTACTTC. As protein: CASSLGQGAYEQYF. The chain recombines TRBV5-4 with TRBJ2-7, with 10 bases lining up with TRBD1. There are 14 residues in the CDR3. CDR1 is SGHNT and CDR2 is YYREEE in the germline V gene (reference sequence). Trimming cost V 4 bases and J 2 bases; bases outside gene matches: 3.

As to this clone: A read error may produce the germline difference seen at one junction end. The rearrangement joins TRBV7-2 to TRBJ2-3; 13 bases are a match to TRBD2. The CDR3 length is 17 residues. In germline, CDR1 is SGHTA, CDR2 FQGNSA. DNA for the CDR3: TGTGCCAGCAGCGTAGCCGGGACTAGCGGGGGCACAGATACGCAGTATTTT. As protein: CASSVAGTSGGTDTQYF.

The J gene is TRBJ2-5, the V gene TRBV9; 9 bases match TRBD1. CDR1 is SGDLS and CDR2 is YYNGEE in the germline V gene. V lost 4 bases and J lost 2; bases outside the gene matches: 3. The CDR3 is 14 residues long. CDR3 region: CASSWGTGQETQYF. The CDR3 DNA is TGTGCCAGCAGCTGGGGGACAGGGCAAGAGACCCAGTACTTC. Complete variable domain (other parts from reference TRBV9 and TRBJ2-5): DSGVTQTPKHLITATGQRVTLRCSPRSGDLSVYWYQQSLDQGLQFLIQYYNGEERAKGNILERFSAQQFPDLHSELNLSSLELGDSALYFCASSWGTGQETQYFGPGTRLLVL.

This chain connects TRBV9 to TRBJ2-5; D may be TRBD1 (6 bases). Germline V lookup: CDR1 SGDLS, CDR2 YYNGEE. Trimming pared 0 bases from V and 5 bases from J, leaving 11 bases between. CDR3 size: 14 residues. The CDR3: CASSVAGQGETQYF. DNA of the CDR3: TGTGCCAGCAGCGTAGCAGGGCAGGGGGAGACCCAGTACTTC.

The chain recombines TRBV2 with TRBJ1-2; D possibly corresponds to TRBD1 (5 bases). Trimming pared 7 bases from V and 5 bases from J, leaving 14 bases between. CDR1 and CDR2 (germline): SNHLY, FYNNEI. The CDR3 sequence is 13 residues long. The CDR3 sequence: CASTLDRPYGYTF. In nucleotides, the CDR3 is TGTGCCAGCACCCTTGACAGACCATATGGCTACACCTTC.

The chain combines TRBV6-1 with TRBJ1-5, with 8 bases aligning to TRBD1. The germline CDR1 and CDR2 sequences are MNHNS and SASEGT. V was clipped by 6 bases and J by 7 bases; unmatched bases: 8. The CDR3 is 14 residues long. The CDR3 DNA follows: TGTGCCAGCAGGACGACAGGGGACAGCCAGCCCCAGCATTTT. Encoded protein: CASRTTGDSQPQHF.

The V and J genes are TRBV27 and TRBJ1-4; 10 nucleotides match TRBD1. CDR3 length: 15 amino acids. The V and J ends lost 5 bases and 8 bases, in that order; junction bases with no gene match: 8. Per germline, CDR1 MNHEY and CDR2 SMNVEV (reference sequence). As DNA, the CDR3 is TGTGCCAGCAGTCTCACGGGACAGGGGTACGAAAAACTGTTTTTT. It codes for CASSLTGQGYEKLFF.

The chain combines TRBV28 with TRBJ2-7; 10 bases match TRBD2. The ends lost 6 bases at V and 7 bases at J; junction bases unmatched: 9. The CDR3 is 14 residues long. Germline V gene lookup returns CDR1 MDHEN and CDR2 SYDVKM. CDR3 DNA: TGTGCCAGCAGCTTCCCACTAGCGGGGAGAGAGCAGTACTTC. It translates to CASSFPLAGREQYF. The whole variable domain, remainder taken from reference TRBV28 and TRBJ2-7, is DVKVTQSSRYLVKRTGEKVFLECVQDMDHENMFWYRQDPGLGLRLIYFSYDVKMKEKGDIPEGYSVSREKKERFSLILESASTNQTSMYLCASSFPLAGREQYFGPGTRLTVT.

V and J are TRBV5-1 and TRBJ1-4; D perhaps matches TRBD1 (6 bases). Trimming took off 4 bases at V and 10 bases at J, with 17 bases between the two ends. The germline V gene has CDR1 SGHRS and CDR2 YFSETQ. This CDR3 has 14 amino acids. Written as DNA, the CDR3 is TGCGCCAGCAGCACCCAGGGGTTCCGAGGAAAACTGTTTTTT. It specifies CASSTQGFRGKLFF.

The chain links TRBV5-1 to TRBJ1-2; D is unresolved. CDR3 length equals 13 residues. Trimming cost V 5 bases and J 4 bases, with 12 bases left between them. The germline CDR1 and CDR2 sequences are SGHRS and YFSETQ. Here the CDR3 reads CASRAGSIYGYTF. CDR3 sequence (DNA): TGCGCCAGCAGGGCGGGGAGCATCTATGGCTACACCTTC.

This chain joins TRBV5-1 and TRBJ1-3; D gene uncertain. The CDR3 length is 13 residues. Germline V gives CDR1 SGHRS, CDR2 YFSETQ. V gave up 0 bases and J gave up 5 bases, with 6 bases separating them. This CDR3 is CASSLVGRNTIYF. DNA of the CDR3: TGCGCCAGCAGCTTGGTAGGGCGAAACACCATATATTTT.

The rearrangement uses TRBV4-2 and TRBJ2-5; TRBD2 matches at 10 bases. J gave up 6 bases and V 2 bases, and 12 bases lay outside the gene matches. The CDR3 runs 17 residues. The germline V gene has CDR1 LGHNA and CDR2 YNFKEQ. CDR3 sequence reads: CASSQPRTSGYQQTQYF. CDR3 DNA: TGTGCCAGCAGCCAACCTAGGACTAGCGGATACCAGCAGACCCAGTACTTC.

V usage is TRBV5-6 and J usage is TRBJ2-2, with 7 bases fitting TRBD1. The V segment lost 6 bases and the J segment 1 base; nucleotides outside the gene matches: 3. CDR3 length equals 14 residues. Germline V gives CDR1 SGHDT, CDR2 YYEEEE. CDR3 loop: CASIRTGNTGELFF. CDR3 DNA: TGTGCCAGCATCCGGACAGGGAACACCGGGGAGCTGTTTTTT.

V is TRBV28 and J is TRBJ2-4, with D possibly being TRBD2 (5 bases). Looked up from germline, CDR1 is MDHEN and CDR2 is SYDVKM. The CDR3 loop spans 13 amino acids. The V gene lost 1 base and the J gene lost 5 bases, with 6 bases spanning the gap. The DNA of the CDR3 is TGTGCCAGCAGTTTATTGGGAGAAAACATTCAGTACTTC. Protein product: CASSLLGENIQYF.